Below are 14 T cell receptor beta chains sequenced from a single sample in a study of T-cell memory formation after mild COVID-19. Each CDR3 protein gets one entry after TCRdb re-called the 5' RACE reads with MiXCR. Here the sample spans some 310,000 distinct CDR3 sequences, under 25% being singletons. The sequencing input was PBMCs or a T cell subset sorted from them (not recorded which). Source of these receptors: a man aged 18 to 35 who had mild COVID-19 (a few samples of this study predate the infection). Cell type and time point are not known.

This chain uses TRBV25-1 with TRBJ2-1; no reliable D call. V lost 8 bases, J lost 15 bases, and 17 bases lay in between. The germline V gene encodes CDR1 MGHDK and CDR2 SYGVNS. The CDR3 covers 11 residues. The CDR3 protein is CASGPPMSPFF. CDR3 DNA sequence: TGTGCCAGCGGGCCCCCCATGAGTCCGTTCTTC.

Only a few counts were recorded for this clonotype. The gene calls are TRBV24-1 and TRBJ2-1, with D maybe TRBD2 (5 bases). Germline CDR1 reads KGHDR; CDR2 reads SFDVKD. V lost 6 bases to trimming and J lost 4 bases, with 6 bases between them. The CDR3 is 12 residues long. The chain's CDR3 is CATSTGYNEQFF. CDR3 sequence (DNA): TGTGCCACCAGTACGGGGTACAATGAGCAGTTCTTC.

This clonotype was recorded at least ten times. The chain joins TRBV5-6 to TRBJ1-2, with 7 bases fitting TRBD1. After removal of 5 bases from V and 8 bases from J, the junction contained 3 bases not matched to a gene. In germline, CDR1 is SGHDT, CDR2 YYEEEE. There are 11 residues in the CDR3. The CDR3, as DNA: TGTGCCAGCAGAGAGGGGGCAGGCTACACCTTC. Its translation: CASREGAGYTF.

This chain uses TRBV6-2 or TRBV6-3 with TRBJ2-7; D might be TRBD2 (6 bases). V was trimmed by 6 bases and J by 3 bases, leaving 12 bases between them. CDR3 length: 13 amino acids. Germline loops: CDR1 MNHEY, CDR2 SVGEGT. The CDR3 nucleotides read TGTGCCAGCAGCTTCCCCGGGGGCTACGAGCAGTACGTC. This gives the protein CASSFPGGYEQYV.

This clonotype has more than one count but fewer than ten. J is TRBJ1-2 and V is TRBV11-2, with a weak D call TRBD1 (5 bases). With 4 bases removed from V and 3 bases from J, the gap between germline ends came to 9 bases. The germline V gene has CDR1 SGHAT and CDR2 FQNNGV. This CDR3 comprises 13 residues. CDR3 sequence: CASSWGSDYGYTF. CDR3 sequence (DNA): TGTGCCAGCAGCTGGGGGTCTGACTATGGCTACACCTTC.

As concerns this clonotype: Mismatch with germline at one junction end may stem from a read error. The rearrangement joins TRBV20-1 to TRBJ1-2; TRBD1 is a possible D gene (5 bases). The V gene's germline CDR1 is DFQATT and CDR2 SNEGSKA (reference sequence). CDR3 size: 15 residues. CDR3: CSARPSGRVYYGYTF. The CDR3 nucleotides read TGCAGTGCTAGACCTTCCGGCAGGGTATACTACGGCTACACCTTC.

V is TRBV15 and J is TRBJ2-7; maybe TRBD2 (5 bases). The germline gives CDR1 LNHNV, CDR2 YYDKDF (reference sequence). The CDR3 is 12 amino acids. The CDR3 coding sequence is TGTGCCACCAGCAGAGATTCGGGGTCGAGAGACGTC. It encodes CATSRDSGSRDV.

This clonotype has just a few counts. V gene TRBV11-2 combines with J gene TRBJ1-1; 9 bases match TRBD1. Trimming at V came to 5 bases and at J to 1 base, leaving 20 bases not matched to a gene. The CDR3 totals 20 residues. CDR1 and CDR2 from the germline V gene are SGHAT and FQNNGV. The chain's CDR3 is CASSPIVGWTGEESNTEAFF. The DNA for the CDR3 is TGTGCCAGCAGCCCCATTGTTGGGTGGACAGGGGAGGAATCGAACACTGAAGCTTTCTTT.

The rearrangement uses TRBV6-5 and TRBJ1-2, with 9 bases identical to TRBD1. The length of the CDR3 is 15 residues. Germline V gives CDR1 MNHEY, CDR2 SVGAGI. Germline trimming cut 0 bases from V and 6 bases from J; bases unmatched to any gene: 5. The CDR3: CASSYSPGQGHGYTF. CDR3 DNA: TGTGCCAGCAGTTACTCCCCGGGACAGGGCCATGGCTACACCTTC.

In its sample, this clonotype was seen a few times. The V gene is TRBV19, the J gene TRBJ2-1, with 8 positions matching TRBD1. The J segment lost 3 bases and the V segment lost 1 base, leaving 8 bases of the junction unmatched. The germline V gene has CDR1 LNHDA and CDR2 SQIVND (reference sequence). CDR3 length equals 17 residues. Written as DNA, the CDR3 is TGTGCCAGTAGTATAGGGCCGGGGACAGGAATCTACAATGAGCAGTTCTTC. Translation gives CASSIGPGTGIYNEQFF.

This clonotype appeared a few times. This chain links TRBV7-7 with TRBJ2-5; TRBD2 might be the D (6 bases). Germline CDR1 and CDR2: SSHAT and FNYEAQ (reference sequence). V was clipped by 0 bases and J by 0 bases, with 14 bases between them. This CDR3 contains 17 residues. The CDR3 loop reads CASSLAPSRENQETQYF. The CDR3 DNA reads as TGTGCCAGCAGCTTAGCGCCGTCTCGGGAGAACCAAGAGACCCAGTACTTC.

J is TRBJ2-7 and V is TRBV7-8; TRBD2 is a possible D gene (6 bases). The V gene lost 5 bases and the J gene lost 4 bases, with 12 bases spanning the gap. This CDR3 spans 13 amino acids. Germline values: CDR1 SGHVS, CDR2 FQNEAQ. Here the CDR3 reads CASSPRGRYEQYV. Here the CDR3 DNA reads TGTGCCAGCAGCCCACGGGGGAGATACGAGCAGTACGTC.

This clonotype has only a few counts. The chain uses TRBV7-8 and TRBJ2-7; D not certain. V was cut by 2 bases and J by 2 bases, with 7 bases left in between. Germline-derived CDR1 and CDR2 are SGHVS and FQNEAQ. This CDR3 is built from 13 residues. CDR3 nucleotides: TGTGCCAGCAGCTTACTGGGGACCTACGAGCAGTACTTC. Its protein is CASSLLGTYEQYF.

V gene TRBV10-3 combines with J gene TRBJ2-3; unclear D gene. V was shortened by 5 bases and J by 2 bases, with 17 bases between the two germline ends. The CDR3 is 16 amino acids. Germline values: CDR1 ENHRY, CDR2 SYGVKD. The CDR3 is CAISPHEGRNTDTQYF. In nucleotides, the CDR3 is TGTGCCATCAGTCCCCACGAAGGGCGCAACACAGATACGCAGTATTTT.